A single sample gave rise to the 24 T cell receptor beta chains below, sequenced in a study of shared clonotypes between healthy human individuals. Libraries were prepared by immunoSEQ multiplex PCR; TCRdb keeps only in-frame clonotypes and omits some of them. The data contain 2 million to 2.5 million clones, approximately 94% of them seen just once; the ten biggest clones take up about 0.38%. The sample was naive CD4+ T cells from PBMCs. Subset given: CD45RA+ positively selected. These receptors all stem from a man aged 18 to 30 in good health. Some clones in this sample may be carry-over from other donors' samples.

CDR3 DNA: TGTGCCATCATTTCGTCCCCGGGACTAGCGGGAGTCTACGAGCAGTACTTC. Encoded protein: CAIISSPGLAGVYEQYF. The chain has TRBV10-3 and TRBJ2-7; TRBD2 aligns across 14 bases. The CDR3 consists of 17 residues. Unmatched junction bases numbered 11, after V lost 7 bases and J lost 3 bases. The germline CDR1 and CDR2 sequences are ENHRY and SYGVKD.

V is TRBV11-2 and J is TRBJ1-1; no clear D. The germline gives CDR1 SGHAT, CDR2 FQNNGV. This CDR3 contains 14 residues. The V gene lost 0 bases and the J gene lost 4 bases, with 9 bases spanning the gap. The CDR3, as DNA: TGTGCCAGCAGCTTAGAGGGGTGGGGCACTGAAGCTTTCTTT. Translated: CASSLEGWGTEAFF.

The V call is TRBV10-3, the J call TRBJ1-2, with TRBD1 matching 8 bases. This CDR3 has 16 residues. In germline, CDR1 is ENHRY, CDR2 SYGVKD. V lost 6 bases and J lost 3; bases outside the gene matches: 12. The CDR3 here is CAIRLTGGTFDYGYTF. CDR3 coding DNA: TGTGCCATCAGGCTAACAGGGGGGACGTTCGACTATGGCTACACCTTC.

The CDR3 is CASSLQGRETQYF. DNA of the CDR3: TGTGCCAGCAGTCTACAGGGAAGGGAGACCCAGTACTTC. The gene calls are TRBV5-8 and TRBJ2-5; D perhaps matches TRBD1 (6 bases). Per the germline V gene, CDR1 is SGHTS and CDR2 is YDEGEE. This CDR3 is built from 13 residues. Trimming stripped 5 bases from V and 5 bases from J, with 13 bases between. Drawing the rest from reference TRBV5-8 and TRBJ2-5, the complete variable domain is EAGVTQSPTHLIKTRGQQATLRCSPISGHTSVYWYQQALGLGLQFLLWYDEGEERNRGNFPPRFSGRQFPNYSSELNVNALELEDSALYLCASSLQGRETQYFGPGTRLLVL.

This chain joins TRBV5-1 and TRBJ2-3; D uncertain. The germline V gene encodes CDR1 SGHRS and CDR2 YFSETQ. This CDR3 is built from 15 residues. V was shortened by 0 bases and J by 6 bases, with 14 bases between the two germline ends. The CDR3 here is CASSLVGSSTDTQYF. The CDR3 DNA sequence: TGCGCCAGCAGCTTGGTAGGCAGCTCCACGGATACGCAGTATTTT.

The V call is TRBV7-3, the J call TRBJ2-2; 7 positions agree with TRBD2. Trimming at V came to 4 bases and at J to 4 bases, leaving 9 bases not matched to a gene. The CDR3 loop spans 16 amino acids. Germline V gives CDR1 SGHTA, CDR2 FQGTGA. The CDR3 nucleotides are TGTGCCAGCAGCTCCCCGGGGGGTACAGGCACCGGGGAGCTGTTTTTT. Its protein product is CASSSPGGTGTGELFF.

The CDR3 DNA reads TGTGCCAGCAGCTTCCTTGGGGCGAAGGTTGGGGAGCTGTTTTTT. It encodes CASSFLGAKVGELFF. The rearrangement links TRBV11-2 to TRBJ2-2; tentative D call: TRBD1 (5 bases). CDR1 and CDR2 (germline): SGHAT, FQNNGV. The CDR3 totals 15 residues. The V and J ends lost 3 bases and 8 bases respectively, with 16 bases between them.

The chain employs TRBV7-2 and TRBJ1-1; no reliable D call. With 1 base removed from V and 1 base from J, the gap between germline ends came to 10 bases. Germline V gives CDR1 SGHTA, CDR2 FQGNSA. The CDR3 loop spans 15 amino acids. The CDR3, as DNA: TGTGCCAGCAGCTTAGAACCGTCCAAGAACACTGAAGCTTTCTTT. Its translation is CASSLEPSKNTEAFF.

The rearrangement uses TRBV28 and TRBJ1-6; no definite D call. V lost 5 bases and J 10 bases, leaving 18 bases between the germline ends. This CDR3 contains 15 residues. The germline V gene has CDR1 MDHEN and CDR2 SYDVKM. Written as DNA, the CDR3 is TGTGCCAGCAGTACAAACGTGGGCTTGGGATCACCCCTCCACTTT. Translation gives CASSTNVGLGSPLHF.

Only one count was recorded for this clone. This sequence joins TRBV11-3 and TRBJ2-6; TRBD1 aligns across 8 bases. Germline V CDR1 and CDR2: SGHNT, YENEEA. V was pared by 4 bases and J by 4 bases, with 6 bases of the junction left unmatched. CDR3 length: 16 amino acids. This CDR3 is CASSSGQGKGANVLTF. The DNA of the CDR3 is TGTGCCAGCAGCTCCGGACAGGGCAAAGGGGCCAACGTCCTGACTTTC.

The V gene is TRBV5-1, the J gene TRBJ2-7; 13 bases map to TRBD2. This CDR3 contains 15 residues. Germline loops: CDR1 SGHRS, CDR2 YFSETQ. V was clipped by 5 bases and J by 7 bases; unmatched bases: 9. The DNA for the CDR3 is TGCGCCAGCAGTCAAGGGACTAGCGGGATTGGAGAGCAGTACTTC. The encoded protein is CASSQGTSGIGEQYF.

The chain is built from TRBV27 and TRBJ1-1, with 11 bases fitting TRBD1. The CDR3 has 18 amino acids. Per germline, CDR1 MNHEY and CDR2 SMNVEV (reference sequence). Germline trimming cut 11 bases from V and 2 bases from J; bases unmatched to any gene: 19. CDR3 DNA: TGTGCCGCGTGGGGTGGTCGTCGGACAGGGGGCACAAACACTGAAGCTTTCTTT. This codes for CAAWGGRRTGGTNTEAFF.

This chain uses TRBV30 with TRBJ1-4; 11 nucleotides agree with TRBD1. V lost 8 bases, J lost 10 bases, and 6 bases stayed unmatched. This CDR3 region has 12 residues. Germline values: CDR1 GTSNPN, CDR2 SVGIG (reference sequence). CDR3 in amino acids: CAGAGQGAKLFF. The CDR3 bases are TGTGCCGGCGCCGGACAGGGGGCAAAACTGTTTTTT.

The rearrangement uses TRBV11-2 and TRBJ2-5, with D perhaps TRBD2 (6 bases). Deletions cut 1 base from V and 5 bases from J, with 14 bases between. Germline-derived CDR1 and CDR2 are SGHAT and FQNNGV. This CDR3 spans 15 amino acids. The CDR3 is CASSLVGGRLETQYF. CDR3 DNA sequence: TGTGCCAGCAGCTTAGTCGGGGGACGTCTGGAGACCCAGTACTTC.

This rearrangement joins TRBV28 to TRBJ2-1; 12 bases line up with TRBD2. CDR3 length: 15 residues. V lost 7 bases and J lost 9; bases outside the gene matches: 10. CDR1 MDHEN and CDR2 SYDVKM come from the germline V gene. As DNA, the CDR3 is TGTGCCAGCATGCTGACTAGCGGGAGATTCAGTGAGCAGTTCTTC. This encodes CASMLTSGRFSEQFF.

V gene TRBV27 combines with J gene TRBJ2-1, with TRBD2 matching 10 bases. The CDR3 spans 17 residues. The V gene's germline CDR1 is MNHEY and CDR2 SMNVEV (reference sequence). With 1 base clipped from V and 7 bases from J, the junction kept 10 bases outside the gene matches. This chain's CDR3 is CASSLFLASGSWNEQFF. As DNA, the CDR3 is TGTGCCAGCAGTTTATTTCTGGCTAGCGGGAGTTGGAATGAGCAGTTCTTC.

V is TRBV2 and J is TRBJ1-1; no clear D gene. CDR1 SNHLY and CDR2 FYNNEI come from the germline V gene. V gave up 4 bases and J gave up 5 bases, with 11 bases separating them. The CDR3 has 13 residues. In nucleotides, the CDR3 is TGTGCCAGCAGTGTTCAGATTAAGACTGAAGCTTTCTTT. This translates into CASSVQIKTEAFF.

The CDR3 loop reads CASSLTEYSGNTIYF. In DNA form, the CDR3 reads TGTGCCAGCAGCTTGACGGAGTACTCTGGAAACACCATATATTTT. This sequence joins TRBV5-6 and TRBJ1-3; D uncertain. V lost 1 base and J lost 0, with 8 bases in between. Germline V lookup: CDR1 SGHDT, CDR2 YYEEEE. The CDR3 runs 15 residues.

The chain is built from TRBV7-2 and TRBJ2-7; possible D gene TRBD2, 6 bases. Trimming took off 1 base at V and 5 bases at J, with 18 bases between the two ends. Per the germline V gene, CDR1 is SGHTA and CDR2 is FQGNSA. The CDR3 is made up of 16 amino acids. CDR3 residues: CASSLGLLREADEQYF. In DNA form, the CDR3 reads TGTGCCAGCAGCTTAGGTTTGTTAAGGGAGGCGGACGAGCAGTACTTC.

The chain combines TRBV9 with TRBJ2-5; D gene uncertain. Deletions cut 4 bases from V and 5 bases from J, with 15 bases between. The CDR3 has 14 residues. Germline CDR1 and CDR2: SGDLS and YYNGEE. CDR3 nucleotides: TGTGCCAGCAGCAACAGTTGGACGGTCGAGACCCAGTACTTC. Amino acid sequence: CASSNSWTVETQYF.

The V gene is TRBV7-3, the J gene TRBJ2-3; TRBD2 matches at 7 bases. This CDR3 has 13 residues. Unmatched junction bases numbered 1, after V lost 3 bases and J lost 4 bases. The germline V gene has CDR1 SGHTA and CDR2 FQGTGA. The CDR3 DNA sequence: TGTGCCAGCAGCTTTCGGGGGGCAGATACGCAGTATTTT. Translation gives CASSFRGADTQYF.

The rearrangement uses TRBV28 and TRBJ2-3; no clear D. The germline CDR1 and CDR2 sequences are MDHEN and SYDVKM. CDR3 length: 13 residues. V was clipped by 6 bases and J by 2 bases, with 9 bases between them. The CDR3, as DNA: TGTGCCAGCAGCCAACCCCACACAGATACGCAGTATTTT. It codes for CASSQPHTDTQYF.

Only a few counts were recorded for this clone. The CDR3 region is CASSQARGNGYTF. The CDR3 DNA follows: TGTGCCAGCAGCCAAGCTAGGGGAAATGGCTACACCTTC. This chain links TRBV14 with TRBJ1-2, with D possibly TRBD1 on 5 matching bases. CDR1 SGHDN and CDR2 FVKESK come from the germline V gene. Trimming pared 1 base from V and 6 bases from J, leaving 9 bases between. There are 13 residues in the CDR3.

V gene TRBV2 combines with J gene TRBJ2-2; TRBD1 matches at 8 bases. CDR3 length: 14 amino acids. Germline V gene data show CDR1 as SNHLY and CDR2 as FYNNEI. V trimming: 8 bases; J trimming: 1 base; junction bases outside the gene matches: 3. The CDR3 loop reads CASGGQGNTGELFF. CDR3 coding DNA: TGTGCCAGCGGAGGACAGGGGAACACCGGGGAGCTGTTTTTT.